The rows below give T cell receptor beta chains drawn from one sample of a study of identical twins. One entry per CDR3 protein, called by TCRdb with MiXCR from the 5' RACE reads. Of about 920,000 distinct CDR3 sequences listed, around 12% are singletons. These data also formed part of another study, on yellow fever vaccine responses in identical twins.

The sequenced sample consisted of PBMCs. The receptors originated from a woman between 18 and 29 years old in good health. CDR3s include the opening cysteine and the closing phenylalanine or tryptophan. A D gene is named only where the DNA matches it firmly. Size is stated for part of the rows, as once, few or many counts, or as a class when the clone is expanded.

>NA|TRBJ1-2|TRBV27|many
CASSLTQGGGYTF
TGTGCCAGCAGTCTCACTCAAGGGGGTGGCTACACCTTC
>NA|TRBJ2-1|TRBV9|NA
CASSVDTAWVIRTDETSSYNEQFF
TGTGCCAGCAGCGTGGACACGGCCTGGGTAATTCGCACTGACGAGACGAGCTCCTACAATGAGCAGTTCTTC
>TRBD2|TRBJ2-2|TRBV12-3/TRBV12-4|NA
CASRVGTSGGTGELFF
TGTGCCAGCAGGGTTGGGACTAGCGGGGGGACCGGGGAGCTGTTTTTT
>TRBD1|TRBJ2-5|TRBV5-1|NA
CASSLEGGIAQETQYF
TGCGCCAGCAGCTTGGAAGGGGGCATTGCCCAAGAGACCCAGTACTTC
>NA|TRBJ1-1|TRBV28|NA
CASREGLNTEAFF
TGTGCCAGCCGGGAGGGCTTGAACACTGAAGCTTTCTTT
>NA|TRBJ2-3|TRBV21-1|NA
CASSPPTQGQGTDTQYF
TGTGCCAGCAGCCCCCCCACGCAGGGACAGGGCACAGATACGCAGTATTTT
>NA|TRBJ2-2|TRBV27|few
CASRDAPGELFF
TGTGCCAGCAGGGACGCGCCCGGGGAGCTGTTTTTT
>NA|TRBJ1-2|TRBV6-5|few
CASSYYPETYGYTF
TGTGCCAGCAGTTATTATCCCGAGACCTATGGCTACACCTTC
>NA|TRBJ2-2|TRBV3-1|few
CASVQGGSTGELFF
TGTGCCAGCGTTCAGGGGGGGAGCACCGGGGAGCTGTTTTTT
>TRBD1|TRBJ2-1|TRBV27|NA
CASSPWDRGYEQFF
TGTGCCAGCAGTCCCTGGGACAGGGGATACGAGCAGTTCTTC
>TRBD1|TRBJ2-2|TRBV25-1|many
CASISGTGDTGELFF
TGTGCCAGCATTTCCGGGACAGGGGACACCGGGGAGCTGTTTTTT
>NA|TRBJ2-1|TRBV4-2|many
CASSQGGTFYNEQFF
TGTGCCAGCAGCCAAGGCGGGACCTTCTACAATGAGCAGTTCTTC
>NA|TRBJ2-5|TRBV12-3/TRBV12-4|few
CASTRDFGETQYF
TGTGCCAGCACTAGGGACTTTGGAGAGACCCAGTACTTC
>TRBD1|TRBJ2-2|TRBV6-1|NA
CASSLSGTGVFTGELFF
TGTGCCAGCAGCCTGTCCGGGACAGGGGTTTTCACCGGGGAGCTGTTTTTT
>NA|TRBJ2-2|TRBV9|NA
CASSRLSGELFF
TGTGCCAGCAGCCGACTTAGCGGGGAGCTGTTTTTT
>NA|TRBJ2-3|TRBV20-1|NA
CSAPSGGSVDDTQYF
TGCAGTGCCCCCTCCGGGGGATCCGTTGATGATACGCAGTATTTT
>TRBD2|TRBJ2-1|TRBV15|few
CATSTLWTSGRYNEQFF
TGTGCCACCAGCACCCTCTGGACTAGCGGGCGCTACAATGAGCAGTTCTTC
>TRBD1|TRBJ2-1|TRBV12-3/TRBV12-4|many
CASSPGTVVASYNEQFF
TGTGCCAGCAGTCCTGGGACAGTGGTTGCCTCCTACAATGAGCAGTTCTTC
>NA|TRBJ2-1|TRBV20-1|once
CSALNRQDSYNEQFF
TGCAGTGCCCTTAACCGACAGGACTCCTACAATGAGCAGTTCTTC
>NA|TRBJ2-1|TRBV7-2|NA
CASSLGDASEFRQFF
TGTGCCAGCAGCTTAGGAGATGCGAGCGAGTTCAGGCAGTTCTTC
>NA|TRBJ2-1|TRBV5-1|many
CASSLRTPGLKIGPYNEQFF
TGCGCCAGCAGCTTACGGACCCCTGGTTTAAAGATAGGACCCTACAATGAGCAGTTCTTC
>NA|TRBJ2-3|TRBV12-3/TRBV12-4|few
CASSLVGGPTDTQYF
TGTGCCAGCAGTTTAGTTGGGGGGCCCACAGATACGCAGTATTTT
>NA|TRBJ2-2|TRBV3-1|NA
CASSQVGLVTGELFF
TGTGCCAGCAGCCAAGTCGGGTTGGTCACCGGGGAGCTGTTTTTT
>NA|TRBJ1-5|TRBV20-1|NA
CSAGRQYGIQPQHF
TGCAGTGCTGGCCGACAGTACGGAATCCAGCCCCAGCATTTT
>NA|TRBJ2-1|TRBV5-1|many
CASSGGTNYNEQFF
TGCGCCAGCAGTGGGGGAACTAACTACAATGAGCAGTTCTTC
>NA|TRBJ2-7|TRBV3-1|NA
CASSQARSSYEQYF
TGTGCCAGCAGCCAAGCCAGGAGCTCCTACGAGCAGTACTTC
>NA|TRBJ2-5|TRBV12-3/TRBV12-4|NA
CASSFAGPETQYF
TGTGCCAGCAGTTTTGCAGGCCCAGAGACCCAGTACTTC
>NA|TRBJ1-3|TRBV12-3/TRBV12-4|few
CASSLRVNGNTIYF
TGTGCCAGCAGTTTAAGGGTTAACGGAAACACCATATATTTT
>NA|TRBJ1-5|TRBV27|few
CATAVTGSPYSNQPQHF
TGTGCCACCGCCGTGACAGGCTCCCCCTATAGCAATCAGCCCCAGCATTTT